In this sample, the clone carrying this TCR beta chain turned up a few times. The data were taken from a study of blood T cells in healthy people across ages. CDR3 length: 15 amino acids. The junction had 7 bases not matched to a gene; V was cut back by 3 bases and J by 2 bases. The germline CDR1 and CDR2 sequences are MDHEN and SYDVKM. A second PCR of roughly 7 to 11 cycles used a sample-barcoded 5' primer and a J-beta primer mix. One entry per CDR3 protein results from TCRdb running MiXCR on the 5' RACE reads. The data contain hundreds of thousands of distinct CDR3 sequences, about 24% of them singletons.

The sequencing input was blood. V gene TRBV28 combines with J gene TRBJ2-7, with 7 positions matching TRBD1. This TCR derives from a man between 65 and 85 years old in good health. The CDR3 loop reads CASSFLGTDTYEQYF. DNA of the CDR3: TGTGCCAGCAGTTTTCTTGGGACAGACACCTACGAGCAGTACTTC.